This T cell receptor beta chain originates from a study of siplizumab effects on memory and regulatory T cells. The CDR3 consists of 15 residues. Germline V lookup: CDR1 MNHEY, CDR2 SVGAGI. V dropped 6 bases and J dropped 2 bases, with 15 bases sitting between them. Regarding this clone: The target antigen is unknown.

TCRdb's table, derived via immunoSEQ multiplex PCR, lists solely in-frame clones and lacks some. The sample includes approximately 120,000 clones, about 92% of them seen just once. Findings and caveats of the study: Siplizumab brought about a significant reduction in alloreactive sequences traceable to unstimulated CD4+ memory cells. Memory cells seemed less diverse than naive T cells, which seemed major alloresponse contributors. Treatment with siplizumab left mappable alloreactive CD4+ clones averaging approximately 62% Treg-derived, compared with 26.9% in controls. Many proliferating CD4+ or CD8+ clones remained unclassified. Roughly 75-95% of them could not be assigned either a naive or a memory phenotype.

Source material: Tregs sorted from blood. This receptor was taken from a human donor in good health. The rearrangement joins TRBV6-5 to TRBJ2-3; D is unclear. The CDR3 nucleotides read TGTGCCAGCAGCCTCCTAGGTGGTCTCACAGATACGCAGTATTTT. Encoded protein: CASSLLGGLTDTQYF.